These T cell receptor beta chains were read from a single sample in a study of early T cells in non-severe SARS-CoV-2 infection. TCRdb reprocessed the 5' RACE reads via MiXCR and lists one record per CDR3 protein. The sample holds tens of thousands of distinct CDR3 sequences, about 15% seen once. Specimen: whole blood. The receptors shown here come from an adult who was a healthcare worker with PCR-confirmed SARS-CoV-2 infection or an uninfected control (not recorded which). CDR3s include the opening cysteine and the closing phenylalanine or tryptophan. A D gene is named only where the DNA matches it firmly. Not every row has a clone size; where given, it reads once, few, many or a size class.

j_call d_call clone_size v_call cdr3_nt cdr3_aa
TRBJ2-3 NA few TRBV11-2 TGTGCCAGCAGCTTAGACCCCCGGGAGACAGGCACAGATACGCAGTATTTT CASSLDPRETGTDTQYF
TRBJ2-7 TRBD1 few TRBV5-1 TGCGCCAGCAGCACGGGACAGACCTACGAGCAGTACTTC CASSTGQTYEQYF
TRBJ1-2 NA NA TRBV7-9 TGTGCCAGCAGCCCGGCGGATTTGAGCTATGGCTACACCTTC CASSPADLSYGYTF
TRBJ2-7 NA few TRBV5-6 TGTGCCAGCAGCTTGGGCCCGACCGACGAGCAGTACTTC CASSLGPTDEQYF
TRBJ2-7 NA few TRBV7-9 TGTGCCAGCAGCTTAGTACTTGGAGCGACGAGCTCCTACGAGCAGTACTTC CASSLVLGATSSYEQYF
TRBJ2-1 NA NA TRBV29-1 TGCAGCGTTGAACTCAACAATGAGCAGTTCTTC CSVELNNEQFF
TRBJ2-6 TRBD1 NA TRBV10-3 TGTGCCATCAGCCCGGGACAGATCAACTCTGGGGCCAACGTCCTGACTTTC CAISPGQINSGANVLTF
TRBJ2-7 NA NA TRBV7-2 TGTGCCAGCAGCATGGGACTCCGCGCCTACGAGCAGTACTTC CASSMGLRAYEQYF
TRBJ2-1 NA few TRBV18 TGTGCCAGCTCATCGGGACTCCACAATGAGCAGTTCTTC CASSSGLHNEQFF
TRBJ2-1 NA few TRBV7-2 TGTGCCAGCACCGATCGGGGGAGCTCCTACAATGAGCAGTTCTTC CASTDRGSSYNEQFF
TRBJ1-3 NA NA TRBV25-1 TGTGCCAGCAGTCGAGGGGGAGCCGGAAACACCATATATTTT CASSRGGAGNTIYF
TRBJ2-7 TRBD2 NA TRBV5-1 TGCGCCAGCAGCTTGGATAGCGGGCGACTCTACGAGCAGTACTTC CASSLDSGRLYEQYF
TRBJ1-1 NA NA TRBV28 TGTGCCAGCAGCCGCGGGGGGAGCGGGACTGAAGCTTTCTTT CASSRGGSGTEAFF
TRBJ2-7 NA NA TRBV11-1 TGTGCCAGCAGCTTATCGTCGGGCCACTACGAGCAGTACTTC CASSLSSGHYEQYF
TRBJ1-1 NA few TRBV6-1 TGTGCCAGCAGGGGACAACCCCCAAACACTGAAGCTTTCTTT CASRGQPPNTEAFF
TRBJ2-2 NA few TRBV29-1 TGCAGCGTTGAACCCCCTACCGGGGAGCTGTTTTTT CSVEPPTGELFF
TRBJ2-7 NA few TRBV18 TGTGCCAGCTCACCGACCGGGGGAGCCTACGAGCAGTACTTC CASSPTGGAYEQYF
TRBJ2-1 TRBD2 few TRBV7-9 TGTGCCAGCAGCTTAGAGTTCGGACTAGCCCACAATGAGCAGTTCTTC CASSLEFGLAHNEQFF
TRBJ2-3 NA NA TRBV7-2 TGTGCCAGCAGCTTAGGTCCTGCCACAGCTACGCAGTATTTT CASSLGPATATQYF
TRBJ2-2 TRBD1 NA TRBV7-8 TGTGCCAGCAGCCCGCCGACAGGGGCCACCGGGGAGCTGTTTTTT CASSPPTGATGELFF
TRBJ1-1 TRBD1 few TRBV18 TGTGCCAGCTCACCACTACGACAGGGGTCGAACACTGAAGCTTTCTTT CASSPLRQGSNTEAFF
TRBJ2-3 TRBD2 few TRBV12-3/TRBV12-4 TGTGCCAGCAGTGGAGGGACTAGTCTCACAGATACGCAGTATTTT CASSGGTSLTDTQYF
TRBJ1-2 NA many TRBV11-1 TGTGCCAGCAGCCTCCGGGGTAACTATGGCTACACCTTC CASSLRGNYGYTF
TRBJ2-7 NA few TRBV5-1 TGCGCCAGCAGCTTGGTGGGGGAATCGACGGGTGAGCAGTACTTC CASSLVGESTGEQYF
TRBJ2-7 TRBD2 many TRBV20-1 TGCAGTGCTAGGGGTGGGACTAGCGGGAGGTTGGCCGCCTACGAGCAGTACTTC CSARGGTSGRLAAYEQYF